This is a list of T cell receptor beta chains from one sample in a study of T cell repertoires in cytomegalovirus infection. TCRdb re-derived calls from the reads in MiXCR, one entry per CDR3 protein. The data hold more than 650,000 distinct CDR3 sequences, with roughly 35% observed a single time. The specimen sequenced was PBMCs. The source of these receptors is a human donor in good health (CMV status not recorded). Some clones in this sample may be carry-over from other donors' samples. CDR3s include the opening cysteine and the closing phenylalanine or tryptophan. A D gene is named only where the DNA matches it firmly. Some rows mark clone size as missing; the rest say once, few, many or name a class of expanded clone.

d_gene	j_gene	v_gene	abundance	CDR3nt	CDR3aa
NA	TRBJ2-1	TRBV7-9	few	TGTGCCAGCAGCTTAGCGGGGGGCCCCTCCAATGAGCAGTTCTTC	CASSLAGGPSNEQFF
NA	TRBJ2-6	TRBV7-8	NA	TGTGCCAGCAGCCTTCCTACTCTCTCTGGGGCCAACGTCCTGACTTTC	CASSLPTLSGANVLTF
NA	TRBJ2-1	TRBV7-2	NA	TGTGCCAGCAGCTTATTCCCAGACTCCTACACTGAGCAGTTCTTC	CASSLFPDSYTEQFF
TRBD1	TRBJ1-1	TRBV7-8	many	TGTGCCAGCAGCTTCGACAGGGGGCGTGAAGCTTTCTTT	CASSFDRGREAFF
NA	TRBJ2-1	TRBV28	few	TGTGCCAGCAGTTTAACGACAGGAGGAAACAATGAGCAGTTCTTC	CASSLTTGGNNEQFF
NA	TRBJ2-1	TRBV20-1	NA	TGCAGTGCTTGGTCCAATACCTATTGGATTGTTAGCGATCGTGGGAACAATGAGCAGTTCTTC	CSAWSNTYWIVSDRGNNEQFF
TRBD1	TRBJ2-3	TRBV4-2	few	TGTTCCAGCAGCCAAGGGGGACAGGGAGATGCAGATACGCAGTATTTT	CSSSQGGQGDADTQYF
NA	TRBJ1-1	TRBV19	few	TGTGCCAGTAGTATTTGGAGGGGAGGAACTGAAGCTTTCTTT	CASSIWRGGTEAFF
NA	TRBJ2-7	TRBV20-1	NA	TGCAGTGCTAGAGATAGTAGGCGGGACGGTTTCGAGCAGTACTTC	CSARDSRRDGFEQYF
TRBD2	TRBJ2-4	TRBV7-2	many	TGTGCCAGCAGCTTAGAGCGGGGGGGGTATGCCAAAAACATTCAGTACTTC	CASSLERGGYAKNIQYF
TRBD1	TRBJ1-5	TRBV12-3/TRBV12-4	many	TGTGCCAGCAGTCCGGGACAGGCCAGCAATCAGCCCCAGCATTTT	CASSPGQASNQPQHF
NA	TRBJ2-6	TRBV28	few	TGTGCCAGCAGCCTCAGACCGGTGCTAAGATCTGGGGCCAACGTCCTGACTTTC	CASSLRPVLRSGANVLTF
TRBD2	TRBJ2-1	TRBV7-4	NA	TGTGCCAGCAACGCCGACAATATCAACCTCGGGGGGGCCGCCTACAATGAGCAGTTCTTC	CASNADNINLGGAAYNEQFF
NA	TRBJ1-1	TRBV2	NA	TGTGCCAGCAGTGAGGAGCTTGGGCAGAACGCTGAAGCTTTCTTT	CASSEELGQNAEAFF
TRBD1	TRBJ1-5	TRBV27	once	TGTGCCAGCAGTTCCTTCGGGACAGCGGGTCGGCCCCAGCATTTT	CASSSFGTAGRPQHF
TRBD1	TRBJ2-7	TRBV20-1	few	TGCAGTGCTAGCCCACCGGGACAGGGGTATGGTGGCGAGCAGTACTTC	CSASPPGQGYGGEQYF
TRBD1	TRBJ2-7	TRBV6-5	NA	TGTGCCAGCAAATCCGGACAGGGAGGAACCTACGAGCAGTACTTC	CASKSGQGGTYEQYF
NA	TRBJ1-1	TRBV12-3/TRBV12-4	few	TGTGCCAGCAGTTTAGTGGAGGGGGAATGGACTGAAGCTTTCTTT	CASSLVEGEWTEAFF
TRBD1	TRBJ1-2	TRBV27	NA	TGTGCCAGCAGTGACAGGGAAGCTCATGGCTACACCTTC	CASSDREAHGYTF
NA	TRBJ1-4	TRBV27	many	TGTGCCAGCAGGTCAGCGGGTCTCGGAGTGGAAAAACTGTTTTTT	CASRSAGLGVEKLFF
NA	TRBJ2-2	TRBV7-6	NA	TGTGCCAGCAGCTTATCGGACAACATCGGGGAGCTGTTTTTT	CASSLSDNIGELFF
NA	TRBJ1-5	TRBV29-1	NA	TGCAGCGTTGGATCAGCATACAATCAGCCCCAGCATTTT	CSVGSAYNQPQHF
TRBD2	TRBJ2-7	TRBV10-3	NA	TGTGCCATCAGGACTAGCGGGTCCCAGGTCCACGAGCAGTACTTC	CAIRTSGSQVHEQYF
NA	TRBJ2-7	TRBV5-4	NA	TGTGCCAGCAGCTCCGAACAGGGACCCTACGAGCAGTACTTC	CASSSEQGPYEQYF
NA	TRBJ2-7	TRBV4-1	NA	TGCGCCAGCAGCCAAGATCTAAACAGGGCTGTCGAGCAGTACTTC	CASSQDLNRAVEQYF
NA	TRBJ2-3	TRBV5-6	NA	TGTGCCAGCAGCTTGGGTGGTGGAGGGGCGGCAGATACGCAGTATTTT	CASSLGGGGAADTQYF
NA	TRBJ2-2	TRBV12-3/TRBV12-4	NA	TGTGCCAGCAGTCCCCCTCGCGGGTACGCGAACACCGGGGAGCTGTTTTTT	CASSPPRGYANTGELFF
TRBD2	TRBJ2-3	TRBV28	NA	TGTGCCAGCAGTTGGCCCTCAATTCCGGGACTAGCTGATCTCACAGATACGCAGTATTTT	CASSWPSIPGLADLTDTQYF
NA	TRBJ1-2	TRBV29-1	few	TGCAGAGTAACCGGAGGTATTGACTATGGCTACACCTTC	CRVTGGIDYGYTF
NA	TRBJ1-5	TRBV12-3/TRBV12-4	many	TGTGCCAGCAGAAGGACAGAGGGGAGTCAGCCCCAGCATTTT	CASRRTEGSQPQHF
NA	TRBJ2-7	TRBV12-3/TRBV12-4	NA	TGTGCCAGCAGGATCGGACTGAACGAGCAGTACTTC	CASRIGLNEQYF
TRBD1	TRBJ2-1	TRBV20-1	NA	TGCAGTGCTATTACTAGACAGGGGGCTCGGGATGAGCAGTTCTTC	CSAITRQGARDEQFF
NA	TRBJ1-1	TRBV4-2	NA	TGTGCCAGCAGCCGACCAGACAGGATGACTGAAGCTTTCTTT	CASSRPDRMTEAFF
NA	TRBJ2-7	TRBV29-1	NA	TGCAGCGTTGAAAAAGGTGGGAGCTACGAGCAGTACTTC	CSVEKGGSYEQYF
TRBD1	TRBJ2-5	TRBV11-2	NA	TGTGCCAGCAGCTTAGTCCCTCGGACAGGGGGAAGGGGAGAGGCCCAGTACTTC	CASSLVPRTGGRGEAQYF
TRBD1	TRBJ1-2	TRBV29-1	few	TGCAGCGTTGAGCCCATGACAGGGGGTAACTATGGCTACACCTTC	CSVEPMTGGNYGYTF
TRBD1	TRBJ1-4	TRBV7-6	many	TGTGCCAGCACCCGTGACAGGGTCCGAGAAAAACTGTTTTTT	CASTRDRVREKLFF
NA	TRBJ2-7	TRBV6-1	few	TGTGCCAGCAGTCCCCTAGGCCGGGGGAACACCTACGAGCAGTACTTC	CASSPLGRGNTYEQYF
TRBD1	TRBJ2-1	TRBV6-1	NA	TGTGCCAGCAGTGACCCAGGATCCCAGGGGGCTCTCGATGAGCAGTTCTTC	CASSDPGSQGALDEQFF
NA	TRBJ2-3	TRBV20-1	NA	TGCAGTGCTAGTCCTTCGAGGAGGGGGCTCACAGATACGCAGTATTTT	CSASPSRRGLTDTQYF
NA	TRBJ1-1	TRBV19	NA	TGTGCCAGTAGTGAGGGGTCCGAGAACACTGAAGCTTTCTTT	CASSEGSENTEAFF
NA	TRBJ1-5	TRBV12-3/TRBV12-4	NA	TGTGCCAGCAGTTTGGTAGGGGGTAGAAGTCAGCCCCAGCATTTT	CASSLVGGRSQPQHF
NA	TRBJ2-5	TRBV12-5	NA	TGTGCTAGTGGTTCTAGCTTTCAAGAGACCCAGTACTTC	CASGSSFQETQYF
TRBD2	TRBJ2-3	TRBV6-1	NA	TGTGCCAGCCATACTAGCGGAAACCTGAAACCTAGCACAGATACGCAGTATTTT	CASHTSGNLKPSTDTQYF
NA	TRBJ2-7	TRBV19	few	TGTGCCAGTAGCCCCGGACACTTTACGATTTACGAGCAGTACTTC	CASSPGHFTIYEQYF
NA	TRBJ1-5	TRBV7-2	NA	TGTGCCAGCAGCCGTATCGGGGGAGGTGCTCAGCCCCAGCATTTT	CASSRIGGGAQPQHF
NA	TRBJ1-4	TRBV12-3/TRBV12-4	many	TGTGCCAGCAGCCTAATAAATGAAAAACTGTTTTTT	CASSLINEKLFF
TRBD1	TRBJ1-2	TRBV27	NA	TGTGCCAGCAAACCTACCGGGACAGCAAACTATGGCTACACCTTC	CASKPTGTANYGYTF
NA	TRBJ2-7	TRBV20-1	few	TGCAGTGCTAGAGATGGCGCTGTCAGCTCCTACGAGCAGTACTTC	CSARDGAVSSYEQYF
NA	TRBJ1-3	TRBV28	NA	TGTGCCAGCACCCAATGGGGGCTCGGAAACACCATATATTTT	CASTQWGLGNTIYF
NA	TRBJ1-1	TRBV7-2	many	TGTGCCAGCAGCTTTTGGGCAGCTATTCCGAACACTGAAGCTTTCTTT	CASSFWAAIPNTEAFF